The 10 T cell receptor beta chains reported below all come from one sample, sequenced in a study of tumor and adjacent non-tumor tissue in lung cancer. Three rounds of nested PCR, following a modified ARM-PCR protocol, produced the TCRbeta library. MiXCR, applied by TCRdb to the multiplex PCR reads, yields one record per CDR3 protein. The table lists 100,000 to 120,000 distinct CDR3 sequences, 84% of them singletons, with 20% to 25% in the top ten. RNA was extracted from bulk tissue without any cell sorting. The specimen was lung tumor tissue. The receptors were sampled from a man aged 65 to 79 with non-small cell lung cancer.

In the case of this clonotype: A read error may produce the germline difference seen at one junction end. The V gene is TRBV29-1, the J gene TRBJ2-3, with a weak D call TRBD1 (5 bases). Germline V lookup: CDR1 SQVTM, CDR2 ANQGSEA. CDR3 length: 12 amino acids. For the CDR3, the DNA is TGCATCGTTGACAGTTACACAGATACACAGTATTTT. Amino acid sequence: CIVDSYTDTQYF.

This clonotype has a handful of counts. The conserved phenylalanine or tryptophan normally closing the CDR3 is absent here, so this likely arose from a read error. The chain links TRBV14 to TRBJ2-2; D is unclear. CDR1 is SGHDN and CDR2 is FVKESK in the germline V gene. This CDR3 contains 12 residues. The CDR3 DNA reads TGTGCCAACAGCCTTCGCGGCGGGGAGCTGTTTTAT. As protein: CANSLRGGELFY.

On this clonotype itself: One end of the junction fails to match germline, which may point to a read error. This rearrangement joins TRBV6-2 or TRBV6-3 to TRBJ2-1, with 9 bases matching TRBD2. CDR3 size: 15 residues. CDR1 is MNHEY, CDR2 SVGEGT, per germline. In DNA form, the CDR3 reads TGTGTCAGCAGTTCTAGCGGGATGGCCCCAAATGAGCAGTTCTTC. Amino acid sequence: CVSSSSGMAPNEQFF.

Notes on this clonotype: This may arise from a read error, as a much more abundant clone is one base away. The chain couples TRBV6-5 to TRBJ2-5, with 11 positions matching TRBD2. The V segment lost 6 bases and the J segment 9 bases; nucleotides outside the gene matches: 9. In germline, CDR1 is MNHEY, CDR2 SVGAGI. This CDR3 contains 14 residues. In DNA, the CDR3 is TGTGCCAGCAGGCCTACTAGCGGGAGATGGTCCCAGTACTTC. Amino acids: CASRPTSGRWSQYF.

Comments on this clonotype: A read error is possible here, since a much larger clone lies one base away. The CDR3 ends on some other residue instead of the conserved phenylalanine or tryptophan, so this is likely a read error. This chain connects TRBV7-9 to TRBJ2-7; no definite D call. V lost 0 bases, J lost 4 bases, and 7 bases lay in between. CDR3 size: 13 residues. Per the germline V gene, CDR1 is SEHNR and CDR2 is FQNEAQ (reference sequence). CDR3 nucleotides: TGTGCCAGCAGCTTAGCAGGGAAATACGAGCAGTACATC. Encoded protein: CASSLAGKYEQYI.

This clonotype was counted a few times. The conserved phenylalanine or tryptophan normally closing the CDR3 is absent here, so this likely arose from a read error. The limits of the CDR3 on the DNA are not certain, so only TCRdb's listed CDR3 is given. This chain connects TRBV6-1 to TRBJ1-2. Including both end residues, the CDR3 is 12 amino acids long. The germline CDR1 and CDR2 sequences are MNHNS and SASEGT. The CDR3 reads CASSLPIGGYTL.

The J gene is TRBJ1-1, the V gene TRBV10-1; D remains ambiguous. The CDR3 extends over 14 amino acids. The V gene lost 8 bases and the J gene lost 2 bases, with 15 bases spanning the gap. CDR1 WNHNN and CDR2 SYGVQD come from the germline V gene (reference sequence). CDR3 sequence reads: CASGQSGINTEAFF. The CDR3 nucleotides read TGCGCCAGCGGTCAGTCGGGAATTAACACTGAAGCTTTCTTT.

This chain links TRBV6-6 with TRBJ2-1; 13 bases match TRBD2. J gave up 9 bases and V 5 bases, and 13 bases lay outside the gene matches. Germline-derived CDR1 and CDR2 are MNHNY and SVGAGI (reference sequence). The CDR3 length is 17 residues. CDR3 in amino acids: CASSNQGLAGSVGEQFF. CDR3 coding DNA: TGTGCCAGCAGTAACCAGGGACTAGCGGGAAGCGTAGGTGAGCAGTTCTTC.

This clonotype was observed once. Because the CDR3 is missing its conserved closing phenylalanine or tryptophan, this is likely a read error. This rearrangement joins TRBV11-2 to TRBJ2-1; no definite D call. CDR1 is SGHAT and CDR2 is FQNNGV in the germline V gene. The CDR3 length is 15 residues. CDR3 nucleotides: TGTGCCACCAGCTTAGTGGGGAAAATATACAATAAGCAGTTCCTC. Protein: CATSLVGKIYNKQFL.

The chain joins TRBV29-1 to TRBJ1-2, with no clear D. Per the germline V gene, CDR1 is SQVTM and CDR2 is ANQGSEA. V lost 5 bases and J lost 7, with 17 bases in between. There are 13 residues in the CDR3. Written as DNA, the CDR3 is TGCAGCGTTCTTCTCCGGGATTCTGGTGGCTACACCTTC. Its protein is CSVLLRDSGGYTF.